The rows below give T cell receptor beta chains drawn from one sample of a study of cytomegalovirus exposure and HLA in healthy donors. Some clones are missing from TCRdb's copy, which holds only in-frame ones; the method was immunoSEQ multiplex PCR. Seen here are 160,000 or so clones, nearly 80% observed once, and the top ten hold approximately 3.1%. The sample consisted of PBMCs. The receptors were gathered from a woman aged 40 to 50 in good health and CMV-seronegative. The CDR3 runs from the conserved cysteine through the conserved F or W. A D gene is named only where the DNA matches it firmly. Not all rows give a size; the values are once, few, many and, for expanded clones, a class.

j_call clone_size v_call d_call cdr3_nt cdr3_aa
TRBJ1-3 . TRBV4-1 TRBD1 TGCGCCAGCAGCCAACATCCGGGACAGCCGAGCTCTGGAAACACCATATATTTT CASSQHPGQPSSGNTIYF
TRBJ2-5 few TRBV5-5 TRBD2 TGTGCCAGCAGCCCTGGGGGGGTCCAGGAGACCCAGTACTTC CASSPGGVQETQYF
TRBJ1-5 . TRBV19 . TGTGCCAGTAGTCACTACAGGGAGACAAATCAGCCCCAGCATTTT CASSHYRETNQPQHF
TRBJ2-6 . TRBV5-1 . TGCGCCAGCAGCTTGGTAGCTGGGGCCAACGTCCTGACTTTC CASSLVAGANVLTF
TRBJ1-1 . TRBV18 TRBD1 TGTGCCAGCTCACCGCGGACAGGGAAGAGAAACACTGAAGCTTTCTTT CASSPRTGKRNTEAFF
TRBJ1-1 . TRBV12-5 . TGTGCTAGTGGTTTGGGACACAGGGTTCAAAACACTGAAGCTTTCTTT CASGLGHRVQNTEAFF
TRBJ1-4 . TRBV28 . TGTGCCAGCAGTTTAGGGGGGTGGAAACTGTTTTTT CASSLGGWKLFF
TRBJ1-5 . TRBV6-1 . TGTGCCAGCAGTGAAGCGCGAGGGAATAGCAATCAGCCCCAGCATTTT CASSEARGNSNQPQHF
TRBJ1-2 few TRBV28 . TGTGCCAGCAGTCGTACCCTTGAGAGTCTCTATGGCTACACCTTC CASSRTLESLYGYTF
TRBJ2-7 . TRBV7-6 . TGTGCCAGCAGCGTGGACAGAGGCTCCTACGAGCAGTACTTC CASSVDRGSYEQYF
TRBJ2-7 once TRBV5-1 TRBD2 TGCGCCAGCAGTTACGACGGGAGGAGCTCCTACGAGCAGTACTTC CASSYDGRSSYEQYF